A single sample is the source of the 31 T cell receptor beta chains below, sequenced in a study of CD8 T cells in ankylosing spondylitis. TCRdb reprocessed the 5' RACE reads via MiXCR and lists one record per CDR3 protein. The sample holds about 320,000 distinct CDR3 sequences, under 14% seen once. Sequenced material: blood, either unsorted or a sorted T cell fraction (not recorded which). The receptors were gathered from a female donor with ankylosing spondylitis or in good health (not recorded which).

The chain employs TRBV12-3 or TRBV12-4 and TRBJ2-5; 8 bases align to TRBD2. This CDR3 is 15 amino acids long. V trimming: 3 bases; J trimming: 3 bases; junction bases outside the gene matches: 6. This CDR3 reads CASSFSGGAEETQYF. The DNA of the CDR3 is TGTGCCAGCAGTTTCAGCGGGGGAGCTGAAGAGACCCAGTACTTC.

Many counts were recorded for this clonotype. CDR3 sequence reads: CASSFRGIKTEAFF. The CDR3 DNA follows: TGTGCCAGCAGCTTCCGAGGGATTAAAACTGAAGCTTTCTTT. V and J are TRBV7-2 and TRBJ1-1; D is unresolved. With 3 bases removed from V and 5 bases from J, the gap between germline ends came to 13 bases. There are 14 residues in the CDR3. Germline-derived CDR1 and CDR2 are SGHTA and FQGNSA. Combining the CDR3 with reference TRBV7-2 and TRBJ1-1 gives the whole variable domain GAGVSQSPSNKVTEKGKDVELRCDPISGHTALYWYRQSLGQGLEFLIYFQGNSAPDKSGLPSDRFSAERTGGSVSTLTIQRTQQEDSAVYLCASSFRGIKTEAFFGQGTRLTVV.

CDR3 sequence: CASSLKNTIYF. The DNA of the CDR3 is TGTGCCAGCAGCTTAAAGAACACCATATATTTT. This chain joins TRBV7-3 and TRBJ1-3; D not resolved. This CDR3 is built from 11 residues. Per germline, CDR1 SGHTA and CDR2 FQGTGA. V lost 1 base and J 7 bases, leaving 2 bases between the germline ends.

This clonotype was seen many times. The V gene is TRBV20-1, the J gene TRBJ1-5; 7 bases are shared with TRBD1. Germline trimming cut 3 bases from V and 3 bases from J; bases unmatched to any gene: 2. CDR3 length: 13 residues. Germline V gene sequence: CDR1 DFQATT, CDR2 SNEGSKA (reference sequence). The CDR3 sequence is CSASTGVNQPQHF. The CDR3 region has the DNA TGCAGTGCTAGTACAGGGGTCAATCAGCCCCAGCATTTT.

The chain carries TRBV2 and TRBJ2-7, with D tentatively TRBD2 (5 bases). Deletions cut 10 bases from V and 5 bases from J, with 12 bases between. The CDR3 loop spans 11 amino acids. Germline loops: CDR1 SNHLY, CDR2 FYNNEI. CDR3 region: CATGVNDEQYF. As DNA, the CDR3 is TGTGCCACCGGGGTTAACGACGAGCAGTACTTC.

This clonotype has ten or more counts. The CDR3 DNA reads TGTGCCACCAGCAGTCCCGGACGGGAGCTTCTAGCCAAAAACATTCAGTACTTC. Residues: CATSSPGRELLAKNIQYF. V is TRBV15 and J is TRBJ2-4; tentative D call: TRBD2 (6 bases). This CDR3 contains 18 residues. CDR1 is LNHNV and CDR2 is YYDKDF in the germline V gene (reference sequence). V was trimmed by 3 bases and J by 0 bases, leaving 18 bases between them.

This clonotype was recorded many times. The chain uses TRBV20-1 and TRBJ2-3; D possibly corresponds to TRBD2 (6 bases). Trimming removed 0 bases at V and 6 bases at J, with 13 bases between. The CDR3 extends over 14 amino acids. Germline lookup yields CDR1 DFQATT and CDR2 SNEGSKA (reference sequence). CDR3 nucleotides: TGCAGTGCTAGAGATGTGATAGCGGTGGATACGCAGTATTTT. This codes for CSARDVIAVDTQYF.

In this sample, this clonotype turned up a few times. The V and J genes are TRBV27 and TRBJ2-1, with 13 nucleotides matching TRBD2. The CDR3 length is 13 residues. V was pared by 9 bases and J by 9 bases, with 5 bases of the junction left unmatched. Germline CDR1 MNHEY, CDR2 SMNVEV (reference sequence). The CDR3, as DNA: TGTGCCAGTCGGACTAGCGGGAGTATTGAGCAGTTCTTC. Translating it yields CASRTSGSIEQFF.

The table lists this clonotype with many counts. The chain employs TRBV7-2 and TRBJ2-3; 15 nucleotides align to TRBD2. The CDR3 extends over 16 amino acids. Trimming cost V 5 bases and J 14 bases; bases outside gene matches: 14. The germline V gene has CDR1 SGHTA and CDR2 FQGNSA. CDR3 sequence reads: CASSNKPGLAGGRWYF. CDR3 DNA: TGTGCCAGCAGCAACAAACCGGGACTAGCGGGGGGAAGGTGGTATTTT.

This clonotype has a count of ten or more. The chain uses TRBV20-1 and TRBJ2-1; D tentatively reads TRBD1 or TRBD2 (6 bases each). This CDR3 region has 14 residues. The germline V gene has CDR1 DFQATT and CDR2 SNEGSKA (reference sequence). With 6 bases removed from V and 2 bases from J, the gap between germline ends came to 14 bases. The CDR3 region is CSARGGEAYNEQFF. The DNA of the CDR3 is TGCAGTGCCAGGGGCGGGGAGGCCTACAATGAGCAGTTCTTC.

This clonotype was picked up many times. V gene TRBV20-1 combines with J gene TRBJ1-5; D might be TRBD1 (6 bases). Between the trimmed V and J ends, which lost 5 bases and 5 bases, there was a span of 10 bases. Per the germline V gene, CDR1 is DFQATT and CDR2 is SNEGSKA (reference sequence). This CDR3 spans 12 amino acids. For the CDR3, the DNA is TGCAGTGCTGGGACATCGGATCAGCCCCAGCATTTT. Encoded protein: CSAGTSDQPQHF.

This clonotype was detected ten times or more. The DNA for the CDR3 is TGCGCCAGCAGTTCAAAGGGTCTAGCGGGGGGGCCATTCAACAATGAGCAGTTCTTC. Encoded protein: CASSSKGLAGGPFNNEQFF. The chain is built from TRBV5-1 and TRBJ2-1; the match to TRBD2 covers 12 bases. The CDR3 runs to 19 residues. Germline V lookup: CDR1 SGHRS, CDR2 YFSETQ. Trimming took 5 bases from V and 5 from J; bases not matched to a gene: 17.

This clonotype has at least ten counts. The chain carries TRBV20-1 and TRBJ1-5, with a weak D call TRBD1 (5 bases). CDR3 length equals 14 residues. V lost 2 bases, J lost 4 bases, and 12 bases lay in between. Germline lookup yields CDR1 DFQATT and CDR2 SNEGSKA (reference sequence). This CDR3 is CSARPLDINQPQHF. As DNA, the CDR3 is TGCAGTGCTAGACCATTGGACATTAATCAGCCCCAGCATTTT.

This clonotype was observed many times. The J gene is TRBJ1-5, the V gene TRBV2; a possible D gene is TRBD1 (6 bases). The germline V and J ends were trimmed by 8 bases and 1 base, with 12 bases remaining between them. Looked up from germline, CDR1 is SNHLY and CDR2 is FYNNEI. The CDR3 spans 14 residues. The CDR3 nucleotides are TGTGCCAGCTCGAGGACAGAGAGCAATCAGCCCCAGCATTTT. Protein sequence: CASSRTESNQPQHF.

This clonotype was counted at least ten times. The chain combines TRBV20-1 with TRBJ1-1; D is undetermined. The CDR3 loop spans 11 amino acids. Trimming removed 2 bases from V and 12 bases from J, with 13 bases in between. Per germline, CDR1 DFQATT and CDR2 SNEGSKA (reference sequence). CDR3 in DNA: TGCAGTGCTAGATTTGAACAGTGGCCTTTCTTT. Translated, it gives CSARFEQWPFF.

This sequence joins TRBV20-1 and TRBJ1-1; 7 bases align to TRBD1. The V segment lost 5 bases and the J segment 4 bases; nucleotides outside the gene matches: 13. CDR3 length: 15 residues. Germline CDR1 is DFQATT and CDR2 is SNEGSKA (reference sequence). This chain's CDR3 is CSAGLRAGGSTEAFF. DNA for the CDR3: TGCAGTGCTGGGTTAAGGGCAGGGGGGAGCACTGAAGCTTTCTTT.

The V and J genes are TRBV28 and TRBJ2-1; 7 bases align to TRBD2. The germline CDR1 and CDR2 sequences are MDHEN and SYDVKM. The CDR3 has 15 amino acids. J lost 3 bases, V lost 4 bases, and 6 bases had no gene match. This chain's CDR3 is CASSSYWTSYNEQFF. The CDR3 nucleotides read TGTGCCAGCAGTTCTTACTGGACTAGCTACAATGAGCAGTTCTTC.

This clonotype was picked up many times. The chain carries TRBV7-3 and TRBJ1-2; weak D call: TRBD1 (5 bases). The CDR3 extends over 13 amino acids. Germline CDR1 reads SGHTA; CDR2 reads FQGTGA. The ends were cut back, 5 bases at V and 4 bases at J, with 11 bases in the middle. For the CDR3, the DNA is TGTGCCAGCAGCCCTTCTGGGGGCTATGGCTACACCTTC. Protein: CASSPSGGYGYTF. Full variable domain (rest looked up from reference TRBV7-3 and TRBJ1-2): GAGVSQTPSNKVTEKGKYVELRCDPISGHTALYWYRQSLGQGPEFLIYFQGTGAADDSGLPNDRFFAVRPEGSVSTLKIQRTERGDSAVYLCASSPSGGYGYTFGSGTRLTVV.

This clonotype was counted many times. The gene calls are TRBV7-2 and TRBJ2-6; 9 nucleotides line up with TRBD2. The CDR3 totals 17 residues. Trimming removed 7 bases from V and 1 base from J; junction bases left unmatched: 8. CDR1 is SGHTA and CDR2 is FQGNSA in the germline V gene. The CDR3 loop is CASIGLAGLSGANVLTF. The CDR3, as DNA: TGTGCCAGCATCGGTCTAGCGGGATTGTCTGGGGCCAACGTCCTGACTTTC.

In regard to this clonotype: Given a much more abundant clone one base away, this may be a read error. The genes are TRBV7-2 and TRBJ2-7; no firm D call. Germline-derived CDR1 and CDR2 are SGHTA and FQGNSA. The CDR3 consists of 14 residues. The CDR3 loop is CASSSLLSSYERYF. CDR3 in DNA: TGTGCCAGCAGCTCCTTACTGTCCTCCTACGAGCGGTACTTC.

This rearrangement joins TRBV2 to TRBJ2-1; weak D call: TRBD1 (6 bases). Per the germline V gene, CDR1 is SNHLY and CDR2 is FYNNEI. V was clipped by 8 bases and J by 3 bases, with 17 bases between them. The CDR3 sequence is 15 residues long. The DNA of the CDR3 is TGTGCCAGCGACGGTCCGGGACATCGCTACAATGAGCAGTTCTTC. As protein: CASDGPGHRYNEQFF.

This clonotype was recorded at least ten times. The genes are TRBV12-3 or TRBV12-4 and TRBJ1-2; D gene unclear. V lost 5 bases and J 8 bases, leaving 15 bases between the germline ends. This CDR3 comprises 13 residues. The CDR3 spells CASSGFTYPGYTF. CDR3 sequence (DNA): TGTGCCAGCAGTGGGTTCACCTACCCAGGCTACACCTTC.

The rearrangement links TRBV20-1 to TRBJ2-5, with D perhaps matching TRBD2 (6 bases). CDR1 and CDR2 (germline): DFQATT, SNEGSKA (reference sequence). V dropped 0 bases and J dropped 5 bases, with 16 bases sitting between them. The CDR3 spans 15 residues. This chain's CDR3 is CSARDPASVAETQYF. CDR3 DNA: TGCAGTGCTAGAGATCCAGCTAGCGTTGCGGAGACCCAGTACTTC.

This clonotype was seen many times. The gene calls are TRBV7-2 and TRBJ1-2, with a tentative D call TRBD1 (6 bases). The CDR3 runs to 13 residues. Trimming shortened V by 1 base and J by 6 bases, and 9 bases separated the two germline ends. CDR1 and CDR2 from the germline V gene are SGHTA and FQGNSA. The DNA for the CDR3 is TGTGCCAGCAGCTTAGTCACAGGGAATGGCTACACCTTC. This codes for CASSLVTGNGYTF.

This clonotype was seen only a few times. V is TRBV27 and J is TRBJ2-5; 7 bases agree with TRBD1. Germline values: CDR1 MNHEY, CDR2 SMNVEV (reference sequence). This CDR3 comprises 20 residues. The V gene end was trimmed by 0 bases and the J gene end by 5 bases; junction bases not matched to a gene: 21. The CDR3 spells CASSLSVRHENRGAWETQYF. The CDR3 DNA sequence: TGTGCCAGCAGTTTATCTGTCCGGCACGAAAACAGGGGCGCATGGGAGACCCAGTACTTC.

This clonotype appeared many times. V usage is TRBV5-1 and J usage is TRBJ2-2, with D maybe TRBD2 (5 bases). V dropped 1 base and J dropped 1 base, with 11 bases sitting between them. The CDR3 loop spans 16 amino acids. Per the germline V gene, CDR1 is SGHRS and CDR2 is YFSETQ. The CDR3 nucleotides read TGCGCCAGCAGCTTGCCTGGAGGCGGGAACACCGGGGAGCTGTTTTTT. Its translation: CASSLPGGGNTGELFF.

This clonotype has at least ten counts. J is TRBJ2-1 and V is TRBV6-2 or TRBV6-3; D gene unclear. Trimming removed 6 bases at V and 7 bases at J, with 22 bases between. Germline CDR1 and CDR2: MNHEY and SVGEGT. The CDR3 loop spans 16 amino acids. The CDR3: CASRYGRSPRWNEQFF. For the CDR3, the DNA is TGTGCCAGCAGGTATGGCCGATCCCCCCGGTGGAATGAGCAGTTCTTC.

This clonotype was seen ten or more times. This chain connects TRBV28 to TRBJ2-5, with D perhaps TRBD2 (5 bases). Trimming removed 2 bases from V and 0 bases from J, with 7 bases in between. Germline V gives CDR1 MDHEN, CDR2 SYDVKM. The CDR3 is 14 residues long. Here the CDR3 reads CASSLVGDQETQYF. In DNA, the CDR3 is TGTGCCAGCAGTTTAGTCGGGGACCAAGAGACCCAGTACTTC.

This clonotype was found a few times. This rearrangement joins TRBV30 to TRBJ1-1, with a tentative D call TRBD1 (5 bases). CDR1 is GTSNPN and CDR2 is SVGIG in the germline V gene (reference sequence). The V end lost 7 bases, the J end lost 4 bases, and 25 bases lay between the germline ends. This CDR3 contains 16 residues. DNA of the CDR3: TGTGCCTTGAGGGGAGTCGGGACTCCGAACGGCACTGAAGCTTTCTTT. It is translated as CALRGVGTPNGTEAFF.

This clonotype was recorded at least ten times. The chain joins TRBV5-1 to TRBJ2-5; D is possibly TRBD1 or TRBD2 (5 bases each). V lost 0 bases, J lost 5 bases, and 17 bases lay in between. Germline CDR1 and CDR2: SGHRS and YFSETQ. This CDR3 region has 16 residues. CDR3 sequence: CASSLGDANFGETQYF. CDR3 coding DNA: TGCGCCAGCAGCTTGGGGGACGCGAATTTCGGGGAGACCCAGTACTTC.

In this sample, this clonotype turned up many times. The rearrangement links TRBV28 to TRBJ1-2, with 7 bases fitting TRBD1. The CDR3 covers 14 residues. Germline values: CDR1 MDHEN, CDR2 SYDVKM. Trimming at V came to 3 bases and at J to 4 bases, leaving 5 bases not matched to a gene. CDR3 DNA: TGTGCCAGCAGTTTGGGGGACAGCGGCTATGGCTACACCTTC. It specifies CASSLGDSGYGYTF.